This TCR beta chain is from a study of cytomegalovirus exposure and HLA in healthy donors. The PCR employed 60 Vbeta primers together with 13 Jbeta primers. Using immunoSEQ multiplex PCR, the repertoire was profiled, and TCRdb retains in-frame clones only, with some absent. The sample has more than 140,000 clones. V was trimmed by 6 bases and J by 4 bases, leaving 15 bases between them. This CDR3 region has 14 residues. Germline values: CDR1 MNHEY, CDR2 SVGAGI. Sequencing input: PBMCs. The TCR was taken from a woman between 18 and 30 years old in good health and CMV-seronegative. The J gene is TRBJ1-1, the V gene TRBV6-5, with a weak D call TRBD1 (6 bases). The CDR3 loop is CASRAKGESTEAFF. In nucleotides, the CDR3 is TGTGCCAGCAGGGCGAAGGGGGAGAGCACTGAAGCTTTCTTT.